The clone carrying this T cell receptor beta chain has just a few counts. Antigen: not known. This entry comes from a study of shared clonotypes between healthy human individuals. Study-wide results and limits: The naive CD4 repertoires of a handful of donors were compared, and around 4.7% of clonotypes were shared.

Donors included only healthy HIV-negative adults lacking recent acute infections or vaccinations. Trimming took 0 bases from V and 4 from J, leaving 13 bases between them. Looked up from germline, CDR1 is LGHNA and CDR2 is YSLEER. The CDR3 totals 16 residues. Authors' methods: ImmunoSEQ yielded junction-only sequences lacking quality scores, so filtering differed. Sequencing was performed with immunoSEQ multiplex PCR; in TCRdb, only in-frame clones are kept and a portion is missing. For V, J and clone size, that table is used; D and trimming come from the DNA. The table includes more than 2 million clones, under 97% detected once.

The sample consisted of naive CD4+ T cells sorted from blood. The subset was: CD45RA+ positively selected. This sequence originates from a man between 18 and 29 years old in good health. The chain employs TRBV4-3 and TRBJ1-5; D might be TRBD1 (5 bases). In DNA form, the CDR3 reads TGCGCCAGCAGCCAAGATGGAGGGACGGCTAATCAGCCCCAGCATTTT. Translation: CASSQDGGTANQPQHF.